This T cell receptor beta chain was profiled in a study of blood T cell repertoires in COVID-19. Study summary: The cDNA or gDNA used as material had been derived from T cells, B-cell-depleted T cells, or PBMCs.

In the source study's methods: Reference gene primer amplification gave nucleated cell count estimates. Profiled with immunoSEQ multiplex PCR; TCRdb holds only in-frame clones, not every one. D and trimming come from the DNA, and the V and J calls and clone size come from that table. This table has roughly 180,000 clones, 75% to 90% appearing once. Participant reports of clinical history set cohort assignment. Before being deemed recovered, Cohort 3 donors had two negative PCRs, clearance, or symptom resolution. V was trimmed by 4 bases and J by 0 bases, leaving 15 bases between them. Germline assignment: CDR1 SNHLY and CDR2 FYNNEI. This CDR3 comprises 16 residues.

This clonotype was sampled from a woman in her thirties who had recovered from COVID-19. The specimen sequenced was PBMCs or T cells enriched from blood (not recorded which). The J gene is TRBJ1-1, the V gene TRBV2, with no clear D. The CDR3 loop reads CASSAEEARVNTEAFF. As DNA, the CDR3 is TGTGCCAGCAGTGCAGAAGAAGCGAGGGTGAACACTGAAGCTTTCTTT. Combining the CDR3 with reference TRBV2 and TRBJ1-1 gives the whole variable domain EPEVTQTPSHQVTQMGQEVILRCVPISNHLYFYWYRQILGQKVEFLVSFYNNEISEKSEIFDDQFSVERPDGSNFTLKIRSTKLEDSAMYFCASSAEEARVNTEAFFGQGTRLTVV.